This entry features one TCR beta chain sequence. What it binds is not known. The germline V and J ends were trimmed by 8 bases and 2 bases, with 9 bases remaining between them. CDR1 and CDR2 (germline): MNHEY, SVGAGI. The CDR3 has 13 residues. This sample is part of a study of T cell responses to AZD1222 COVID-19 vaccine. The study's findings and limits: Two AZD1222 doses significantly raised spike-specific TCR breadth and depth over controls. Repertoire samples came only from after the peak T cell response.

The data were produced by immunoSEQ multiplex PCR, yet TCRdb's version contains in-frame clones alone and is incomplete. The table shows over 95,000 clones, with approximately 90% occurring only once. This receptor was obtained from an adult in good health. Sequencing was performed on peripheral blood, taken on day 0 of AZD1222 vaccination. V usage is TRBV6-5 and J usage is TRBJ2-2, with a weak D call TRBD2 (6 bases). This chain's CDR3 is CASAGTNTGELFF. Here the CDR3 DNA reads TGTGCCAGCGCAGGGACTAACACCGGGGAGCTGTTTTTT.